This T cell receptor (beta chain) was retrieved from a study of cytomegalovirus exposure and HLA in healthy donors. 13 Jbeta primers and 60 Vbeta primers were used for the PCR. Original data processing: Later, an analysis found about 83 million unique TCR beta chains, and 9.5 million to 12 million of these were shared. Method: immunoSEQ multiplex PCR; TCRdb's copy keeps in-frame clones and lacks some. The D gene and trimming were derived from the DNA, and the V and J assignments and clone size from that table. The repertoire consists of fewer than 200,000 clones, with about 64% occurring once and the leading ten covering approximately 1.5%. About this clone: The antigen is unknown.

Germline V gene data show CDR1 as MNHEY and CDR2 as SVGAGI. The CDR3 is 13 residues long. Trimming took 2 bases from V and 6 from J, leaving 11 bases between them. Study outcomes and limitations: Among the CMV-associated chains, three were confirmed in vitro as specific for CMV antigens.

Sequencing was carried out using PBMCs. The sequence was collected from a man over 45 in good health and CMV-seronegative. The chain uses TRBV6-5 and TRBJ2-7; D not resolved. The CDR3 protein is CASSYLQFVEQYF. The CDR3 DNA reads as TGTGCCAGCAGTTACCTGCAGTTTGTCGAGCAGTACTTC.